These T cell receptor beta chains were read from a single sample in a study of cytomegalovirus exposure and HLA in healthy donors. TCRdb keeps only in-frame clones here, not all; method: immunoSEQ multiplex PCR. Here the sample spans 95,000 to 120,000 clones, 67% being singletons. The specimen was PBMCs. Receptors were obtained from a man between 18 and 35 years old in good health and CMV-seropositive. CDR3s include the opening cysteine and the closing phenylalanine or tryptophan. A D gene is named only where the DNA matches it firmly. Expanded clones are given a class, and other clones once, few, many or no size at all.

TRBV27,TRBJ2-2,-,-,TGTGCCAGCATATCGGCGGCGGGCGGCACCGGGGAGCTGTTTTTT,CASISAAGGTGELFF
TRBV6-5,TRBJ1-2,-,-,TGTGCCAGCAGGCGCAGGGATAACTATGGCTACACCTTC,CASRRRDNYGYTF
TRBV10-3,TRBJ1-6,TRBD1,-,TGTGCCATCAGTGAGTCAGGGGGCGCAGCCTATAATTCACCCCTCCACTTT,CAISESGGAAYNSPLHF
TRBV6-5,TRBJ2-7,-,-,TGTGCCAGCAGTTACTCGTTAACCTACGAGCAGTACTTC,CASSYSLTYEQYF
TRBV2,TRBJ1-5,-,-,TGTGCCACCGGCGGGGGCGAGAATCAGCCCCAGCATTTT,CATGGGENQPQHF
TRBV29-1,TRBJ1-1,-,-,TGCAGCGTTGGCGACAGAAAAAACACTGAAGCTTTCTTT,CSVGDRKNTEAFF
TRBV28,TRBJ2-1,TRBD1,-,TGTGCCAGCAGTTACGGACAGGCCCTCCAGTTCTTC,CASSYGQALQFF
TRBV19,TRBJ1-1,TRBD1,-,TGTGCCAGTAGTCTGGGACAGGCGGAAGCTTTCTTT,CASSLGQAEAFF
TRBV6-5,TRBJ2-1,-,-,TGTGCCAGCAGCCGGACAAAGAACAATGAGCAGTTCTTC,CASSRTKNNEQFF
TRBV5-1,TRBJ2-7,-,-,TGCGCCCGCCACTCCCAAGCAAGGAGCTCCTACGAGCAGTACTTC,CARHSQARSSYEQYF
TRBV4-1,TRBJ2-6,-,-,TGCGCCAGCAGCCGCCGGGGCAGGGGAAATTCTGGGGCCAACGTCCTGACTTTC,CASSRRGRGNSGANVLTF
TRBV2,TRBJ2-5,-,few,TGTGCCAGCAGTGTTGGGGGCCCTGAGACCCAGTACTTC,CASSVGGPETQYF
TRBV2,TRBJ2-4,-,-,TGTGCCAGCAGTGAGGAGCTGGTAAACAAAAACATTCAGTACTTC,CASSEELVNKNIQYF
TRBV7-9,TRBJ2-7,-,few,TGTGCCAGCAGCCTAAATATGGGAGACGAGCAGTACTTC,CASSLNMGDEQYF
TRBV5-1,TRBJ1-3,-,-,TGCGCCAGCAGCTCCCAAGGGAGTTCCTCTGGAAACACCATATATTTT,CASSSQGSSSGNTIYF
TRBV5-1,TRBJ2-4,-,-,TGCGCCAGCAGCTTGGCCACTGGTCACGGGAACATTCAGTACTTC,CASSLATGHGNIQYF
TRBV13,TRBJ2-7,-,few,TGTGCCAGCAGCTTACGCCGGAAGCAGGGGCCCGAAACTAACTCCTACGAGCAGTACTTC,CASSLRRKQGPETNSYEQYF
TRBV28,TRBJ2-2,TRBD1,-,TGTGCCAGCAGTTCGTCCGGGACAGTGATGGACACCGGGGAGCTGTTTTTT,CASSSSGTVMDTGELFF
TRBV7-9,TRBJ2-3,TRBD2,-,TGTGCCAGCAGCCGGACTAGCGGGGGGCTGGGAGATACGCAGTATTTT,CASSRTSGGLGDTQYF
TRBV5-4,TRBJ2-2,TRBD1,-,TGTGCCAGCAGCCCGGGGACAGGGGGCAACACCGGGGAGCTGTTTTTT,CASSPGTGGNTGELFF
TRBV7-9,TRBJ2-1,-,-,TGTGCCAGCAGCTTAAGGGGATTCTACAATGAGCAGTTCTTC,CASSLRGFYNEQFF
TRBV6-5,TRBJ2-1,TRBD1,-,TGTGCCAGCAGTAATACAGGGGGCTGGCGCAATGAGCAGTTCTTC,CASSNTGGWRNEQFF
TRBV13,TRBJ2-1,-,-,TGTGCCAGCAGTTCCCGCGGGGTAATTACCGACAATGAGCAGTTCTTC,CASSSRGVITDNEQFF
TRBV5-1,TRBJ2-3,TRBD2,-,TGCGCCAGCAGCTTGGCCAGCGGGGGGGCCGCCACAGATACGCAGTATTTT,CASSLASGGAATDTQYF
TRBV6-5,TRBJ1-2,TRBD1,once,TGTGCCAGCAGTTACTCGGGAACAGGGGGCTATGGCTACACCTTC,CASSYSGTGGYGYTF
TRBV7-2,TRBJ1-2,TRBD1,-,TGTGCCAGCAGCTTCGACAGGGCCCACTATGGCTACACCTTC,CASSFDRAHYGYTF
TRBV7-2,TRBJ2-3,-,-,TGTGCCAGCAGCTTAGTAGGGGGAACAGATACGCAGTATTTT,CASSLVGGTDTQYF
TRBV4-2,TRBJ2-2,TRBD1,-,TGTGCCAGCAGCCAAAGGGGGCAGTTGAACACCGGGGAGCTGTTTTTT,CASSQRGQLNTGELFF
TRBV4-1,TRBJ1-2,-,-,TGCGCCAGCAGCCCAGGCAAGGGGACTTATAATGGCTACACCTTC,CASSPGKGTYNGYTF
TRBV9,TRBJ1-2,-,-,TGTGCCAGCAGCGACGGACCGGGGACACCAGTATATGGCTACACCTTC,CASSDGPGTPVYGYTF
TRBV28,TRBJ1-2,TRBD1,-,TGTGCCAGCAGTCCACCCGGGACAGGGAGCTATGGCTACACCTTC,CASSPPGTGSYGYTF
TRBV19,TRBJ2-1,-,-,TGTGCCAGCGGAGAAAGCTCCTACAATGAGCAGTTCTTC,CASGESSYNEQFF
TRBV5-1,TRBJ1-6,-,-,TGCGCCAGCAGCCCGACCCCTAGAGGGAATTCACCCCTCCACTTT,CASSPTPRGNSPLHF
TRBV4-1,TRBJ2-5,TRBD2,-,TGCGCCAGCAGCCAAGTTTCAGCGGGGGGAGAGACCCAGTACTTC,CASSQVSAGGETQYF
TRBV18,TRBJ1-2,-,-,TGTGCCAGCTCACCAAGGGAAGAGGGTGGCTACACCTTC,CASSPREEGGYTF
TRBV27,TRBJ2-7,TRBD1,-,TGTGCCAATGGGAGACAGGGTGTGGACGAGCAGTACTTC,CANGRQGVDEQYF
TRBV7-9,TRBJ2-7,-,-,TGTGCCAGCAGCCCCGGACAGTACGAGCAGTACTTC,CASSPGQYEQYF
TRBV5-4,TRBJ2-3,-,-,TGTGCCAGCAAATCATCAGATACGCAGTATTTT,CASKSSDTQYF
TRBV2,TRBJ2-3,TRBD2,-,TGTGCCAGCAGTGAAGGGGGGCTAGCGGGGGGGCATGATACGCAGTATTTT,CASSEGGLAGGHDTQYF
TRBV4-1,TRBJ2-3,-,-,TGCGCCAGCAGCCAAAGAAGGGGGTATGGCACAGATACGCAGTATTTT,CASSQRRGYGTDTQYF
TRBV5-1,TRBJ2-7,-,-,TGCGCCAGCAGACTAGCTACAGGAGATTACGAGCAGTACTTC,CASRLATGDYEQYF
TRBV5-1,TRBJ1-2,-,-,TGCGCCAGCAGCTTAGCCTACAGGACTAACTATGGCTACACCTTC,CASSLAYRTNYGYTF
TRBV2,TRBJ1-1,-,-,TGTGCCAGTACAGGTATGAACACTGAAGCTTTCTTT,CASTGMNTEAFF
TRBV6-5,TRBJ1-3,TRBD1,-,TGTGCCAGCAGCAGGGGGCAAGGAAACACCATATATTTT,CASSRGQGNTIYF
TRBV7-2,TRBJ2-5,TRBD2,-,TGTGCCAGCAACAATGGCGGGGGGCAAGAGACCCAGTACTTC,CASNNGGGQETQYF
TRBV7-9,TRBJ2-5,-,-,TGTGCCAGCAGCTTAGGGGACTTCCAAGAGACCCAGTACTTC,CASSLGDFQETQYF
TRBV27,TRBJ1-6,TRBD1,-,TGTGCCAGCAGACAGGGGGCAGCTACTAATTCACCCCTCCACTTT,CASRQGAATNSPLHF
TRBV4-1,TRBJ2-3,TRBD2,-,TGCGCCAGCAGCCGAGTAGCGGGGGGATCCACAGATACGCAGTATTTT,CASSRVAGGSTDTQYF
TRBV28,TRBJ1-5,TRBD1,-,TGTGCCAGCAGTTCCCCTCGCCAGGGGGACAATCAGCCCCAGCATTTT,CASSSPRQGDNQPQHF
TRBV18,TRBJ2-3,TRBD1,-,TGTGCCAGCTCACCGACCATACAGGGGGCGGGTACAGATACGCAGTATTTT,CASSPTIQGAGTDTQYF
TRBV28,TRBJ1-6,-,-,TGTGCCAGCAGTTGGGGGCGCGAATCACCCCTCCACTTT,CASSWGRESPLHF
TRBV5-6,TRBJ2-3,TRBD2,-,TGTGCCAGCAGCTTGGGGCTAGCGGGGGGAAAGTTTGCAGATACGCAGTATTTT,CASSLGLAGGKFADTQYF
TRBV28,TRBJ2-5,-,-,TGTGCCAGCAGTTTTTCGGGGACCCAGTACTTC,CASSFSGTQYF
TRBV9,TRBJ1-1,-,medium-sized,TGTGCCAGCAGCTCCCCGGGACACCTGAACACTGAAGCTTTCTTT,CASSSPGHLNTEAFF
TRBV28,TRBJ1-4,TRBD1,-,TGTGCCATAAGGACAGGGGGCTTAATGACTAATGAAAAACTGTTTTTT,CAIRTGGLMTNEKLFF
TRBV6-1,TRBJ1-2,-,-,TGTGCCAGCAGAGATACAGGGAAGGATGGCTACCCCTTC,CASRDTGKDGYPF
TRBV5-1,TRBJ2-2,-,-,TGCGCCAGCAGAAAGGAGGCAGGGAACACCGGGGAGCTGTTTTTT,CASRKEAGNTGELFF
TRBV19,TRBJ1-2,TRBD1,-,TGTGCCAGTAGTACCCCGGGACAGGGCGTTTATGGCTACACCTTC,CASSTPGQGVYGYTF
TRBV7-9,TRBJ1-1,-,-,TGTGCCAGCAGCTCCCTCACAGTCCTCCCTGAAGCTTTCTTT,CASSSLTVLPEAFF